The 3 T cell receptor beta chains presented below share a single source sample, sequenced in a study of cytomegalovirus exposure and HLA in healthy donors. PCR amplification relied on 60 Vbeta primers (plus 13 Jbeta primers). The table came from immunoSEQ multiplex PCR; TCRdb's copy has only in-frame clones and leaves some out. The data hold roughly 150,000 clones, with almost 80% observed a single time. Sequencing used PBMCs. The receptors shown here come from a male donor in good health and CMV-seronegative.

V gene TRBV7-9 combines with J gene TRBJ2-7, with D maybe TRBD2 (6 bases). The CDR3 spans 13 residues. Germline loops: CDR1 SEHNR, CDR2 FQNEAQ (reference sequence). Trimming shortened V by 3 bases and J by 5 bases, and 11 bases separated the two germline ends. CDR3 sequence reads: CASSFFSGDEQYF. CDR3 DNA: TGTGCCAGCAGCTTTTTCTCGGGGGACGAGCAGTACTTC.

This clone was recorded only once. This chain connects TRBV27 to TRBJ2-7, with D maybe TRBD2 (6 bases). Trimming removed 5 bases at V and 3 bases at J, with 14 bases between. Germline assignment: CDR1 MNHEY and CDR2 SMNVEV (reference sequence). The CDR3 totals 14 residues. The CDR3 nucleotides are TGTGCCAGCAGTGCCGGAGGGGAGTTCTACGAGCAGTACTTC. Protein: CASSAGGEFYEQYF.

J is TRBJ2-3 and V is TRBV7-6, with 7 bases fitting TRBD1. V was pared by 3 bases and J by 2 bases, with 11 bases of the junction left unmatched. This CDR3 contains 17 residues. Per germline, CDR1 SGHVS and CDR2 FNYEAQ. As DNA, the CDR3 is TGTGCCAGCAGCTTTTTGGTGACAGGGAGCACCACAGATACGCAGTATTTT. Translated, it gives CASSFLVTGSTTDTQYF. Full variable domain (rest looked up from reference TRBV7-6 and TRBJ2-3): GAGVSQSPRYKVTKRGQDVALRCDPISGHVSLYWYRQALGQGPEFLTYFNYEAQQDKSGLPNDRFSAERPEGSISTLTIQRTEQRDSAMYRCASSFLVTGSTTDTQYFGPGTRLTVL.